This T cell receptor beta chain was observed in a study of blood T cell repertoires in COVID-19. Study as a whole: Collection of acute and convalescent COVID-19 samples took place in the United States, Italy and Spain.

In its sample, this clone was seen many times. Those enrolled, adults aged roughly 18 to 95 years, came from 24 US areas. Clinical history as reported by participants underpinned cohort assignment. What the recovered Cohort 3 donors had was two negative PCRs, clearance, or symptom resolution. The table came from immunoSEQ multiplex PCR; TCRdb's copy has only in-frame clones and leaves some out. The data hold roughly 360,000 clones, with roughly four fifths observed a single time. Germline CDR1 is KGHSH and CDR2 is LQKENI. V shed 2 bases, J shed 5 bases, and the junction held 9 bases outside the gene matches. There are 15 residues in the CDR3.

The sample comprised PBMCs or T cells enriched from blood (not recorded which). This chain uses TRBV18 with TRBJ2-7, with TRBD1 identical over 7 bases. This TCR derives from a woman in her forties or fifties who had recovered from COVID-19. For the CDR3, the DNA is TGTGCCAGCTCACCAATGAACAGGGGCCAGCACGAGCAGTACTTC. This encodes CASSPMNRGQHEQYF.